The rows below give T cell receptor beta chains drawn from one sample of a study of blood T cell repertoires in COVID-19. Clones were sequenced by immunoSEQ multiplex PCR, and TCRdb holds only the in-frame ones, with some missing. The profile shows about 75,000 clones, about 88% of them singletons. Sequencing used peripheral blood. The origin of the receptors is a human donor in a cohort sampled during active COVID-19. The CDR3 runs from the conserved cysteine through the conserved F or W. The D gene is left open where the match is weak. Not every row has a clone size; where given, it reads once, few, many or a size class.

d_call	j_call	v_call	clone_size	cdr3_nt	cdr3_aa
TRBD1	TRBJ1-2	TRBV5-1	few	TGCGCCAGCAGCACGGACAGGGGAACGTATGGCTACACCTTC	CASSTDRGTYGYTF
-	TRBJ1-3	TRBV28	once	TGTGCCAGCAGGACATACAGGGTGGAGGGAAACACCATATATTTT	CASRTYRVEGNTIYF
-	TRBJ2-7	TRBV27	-	TGTGCCAGCAGTAAACCGACTGCCGCAACCTACGAGCAGTACTTC	CASSKPTAATYEQYF
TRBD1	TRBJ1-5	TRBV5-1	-	TGCGCCAGCCCGACGGGACAGGGCGATCAGCCCCAGCATTTT	CASPTGQGDQPQHF
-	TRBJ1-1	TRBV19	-	TGTGCCAGTAGTTCTACACGGGGCACTGAAGCTTTCTTT	CASSSTRGTEAFF
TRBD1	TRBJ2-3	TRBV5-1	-	TGCGCCAGCAGGGAAGGGACAGGAGGCACAGATACGCAGTATTTT	CASREGTGGTDTQYF
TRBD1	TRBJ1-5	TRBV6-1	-	TGTGCCAGCAGTGAAGCGAGGACAGGGCGTAATACGGCTCAGCCCCAGCATTTT	CASSEARTGRNTAQPQHF
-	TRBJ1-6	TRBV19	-	TGTGCCAGTAGAATGTCAAATTCACCCCTCCACTTT	CASRMSNSPLHF
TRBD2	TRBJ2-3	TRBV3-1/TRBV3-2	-	TGTGCCAGCAGCCGGGGTATTAGCGGGAGGCCAGATACGCAGTATTTT	CASSRGISGRPDTQYF
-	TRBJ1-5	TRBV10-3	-	TGTGCCATCAGTGAGTGGGGGGGCAATCAGCCCCAGCATTTT	CAISEWGGNQPQHF
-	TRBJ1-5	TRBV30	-	TGTGCCTGGAGTGCTGGGAGGGGAGGCAATCAGCCCCAGCATTTT	CAWSAGRGGNQPQHF
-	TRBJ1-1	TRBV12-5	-	TGTGCTAGTCGGTTCGGGGTGGACACTGAAGCTTTCTTT	CASRFGVDTEAFF
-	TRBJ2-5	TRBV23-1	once	TGCGCCACCCCCAGGGGCAGAAAAGAGACCCAGTACTTC	CATPRGRKETQYF
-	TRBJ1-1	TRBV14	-	TGTGCCAGCAGCCAAGATACTTGGCGGGTAGCTTTCTTT	CASSQDTWRVAFF
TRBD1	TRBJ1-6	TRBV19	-	TGTGCCAGTAGTACAGTAAATTCCGGGACAGGGAATTCACCCCTCCACTTT	CASSTVNSGTGNSPLHF
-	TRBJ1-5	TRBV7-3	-	TGTGCCAGCAGCTTAGGGCTCGGTCAGCCCCAGCATTTT	CASSLGLGQPQHF
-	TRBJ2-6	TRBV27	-	TGTGCCAGCTGTAGGCCCGGGGGGCCAATCTCTGGGGCCAACGTCCTGACTTTC	CASCRPGGPISGANVLTF
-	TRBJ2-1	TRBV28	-	TGTGCCAGCAGTTTGTCCACAGACAATGAGCAGTTCTTC	CASSLSTDNEQFF
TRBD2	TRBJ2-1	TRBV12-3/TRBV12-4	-	TGTGCAGTTAGCGGGGGCAATGAGCAGTTCTTC	CAVSGGNEQFF
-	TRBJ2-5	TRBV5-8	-	TGTGCCAGCAGCTCCCCCCTAGGGGGAGGGTGGCAAGAGACCCAGTACTTC	CASSSPLGGGWQETQYF
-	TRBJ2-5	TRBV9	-	TGTGCCAGCAGCGTAGATAACAGCCACCAAGAGACCCAGTACTTC	CASSVDNSHQETQYF
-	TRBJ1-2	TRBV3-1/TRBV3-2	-	TGTGCCAGCAGCCAAGAAACGGGGTCAGCCCGGCGCAGGATCTATGGCTACACCTTC	CASSQETGSARRRIYGYTF
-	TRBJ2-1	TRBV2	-	TGTGCCAGCAGTGAATCCTGGAGTGAGCAGTTCTTC	CASSESWSEQFF
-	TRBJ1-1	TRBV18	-	TGTGCCAGCTCGGGGGGGAAGGGATGGAAGGAAATGAACACTGAAGCTTTCTTT	CASSGGKGWKEMNTEAFF
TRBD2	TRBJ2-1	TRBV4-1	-	TGCGCCAGCAGCCGTCATTCTAGCGGGGCCCACAATGAGCAGTTCTTC	CASSRHSSGAHNEQFF
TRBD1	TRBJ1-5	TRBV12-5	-	TGTGCTAGTGGGCAAAACCAAAGGACAGGGGGCACCTCGCCCCAGCATTTT	CASGQNQRTGGTSPQHF
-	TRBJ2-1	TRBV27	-	TGTGCCAGCACCCCCGAAGCTACCTCCTACAATGAGCAGTTCTTC	CASTPEATSYNEQFF
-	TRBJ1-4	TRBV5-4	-	TGTGCCAGCAGCTTGGGTCAGGGGTCTAATGAAAAACTGTTTTTT	CASSLGQGSNEKLFF
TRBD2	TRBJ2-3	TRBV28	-	TGTGCCAGCAGTTCTTTCGCTAGCGGGAGCACAGATACGCAGTATTTT	CASSSFASGSTDTQYF
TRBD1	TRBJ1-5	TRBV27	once	TGTGCCAGCAGTCCATCAGTAACAGGGGGTAGGCAGCCCCAGCATTTT	CASSPSVTGGRQPQHF
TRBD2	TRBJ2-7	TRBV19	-	TGTGCCAGTAGTATCTCCACTAGCGGGCGCGAGCAGTACTTC	CASSISTSGREQYF
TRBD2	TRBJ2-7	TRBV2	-	TGTGCCAGCGCACGAAGCAGGGAGGGGATATACTACGAGCAGTACTTC	CASARSREGIYYEQYF
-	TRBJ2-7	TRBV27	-	TGTGCCAGCAGCCAGGGTGGGGCGGGGTCCCAGCAGTACTTC	CASSQGGAGSQQYF
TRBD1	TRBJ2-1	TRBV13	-	TGTGCCAGCAGCTTACGACAGGGTTTGGGGCAGTTCTTC	CASSLRQGLGQFF
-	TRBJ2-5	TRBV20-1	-	TGCAGTGCTAGCGGGGAGACCCAGTACTTC	CSASGETQYF
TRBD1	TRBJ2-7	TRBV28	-	TGTGCCAGCAGTTCTCCGGCGAGGACAGGGGGTAACGAGCAGTACTTC	CASSSPARTGGNEQYF
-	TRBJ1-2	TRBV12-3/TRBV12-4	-	TGTGCCAGCACCCCGGGAAACTATGGCTACACCTTC	CASTPGNYGYTF
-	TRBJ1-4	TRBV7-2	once	TGTGCCAGCAGCCTATGGGAGGGGGGTGAAAAACTGTTTTTT	CASSLWEGGEKLFF
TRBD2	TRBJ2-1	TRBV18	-	TGTGCCAGCTCACCAGGGGGGGTCACGAGGGAGCAGTTCTTC	CASSPGGVTREQFF
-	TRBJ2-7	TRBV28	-	TGTGCCAGCAGGAACCGGGACAACACAGTGGGGGAGCAGTACTTC	CASRNRDNTVGEQYF
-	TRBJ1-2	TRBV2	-	TGTGCCAGCTTGGAATGGGGAGGCTATGGCTACACCTTC	CASLEWGGYGYTF
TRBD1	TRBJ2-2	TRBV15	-	TGTGCCACCACCAGGGGGACAGCGAACACCGGGGAGCTGTTTTTT	CATTRGTANTGELFF
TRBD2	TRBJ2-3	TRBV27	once	TGTGCCAGCAGTTTACGGCTAGCGGGGGGAGATACGCAGTATTTT	CASSLRLAGGDTQYF
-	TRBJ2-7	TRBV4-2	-	TGTGCCAGCAGCCCTGCGGGCTCTCCCTACGAGCAGTACTTC	CASSPAGSPYEQYF
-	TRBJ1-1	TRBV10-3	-	TGTGCCATCAGTGCGGACAGAAACACTGAAGCTTTCTTT	CAISADRNTEAFF
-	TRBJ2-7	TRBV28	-	TGTGCCAGCAGTTTCGCCCTGAGCTCCTACGAGCAGTACTTC	CASSFALSSYEQYF
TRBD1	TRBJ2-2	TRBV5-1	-	TGCGCCAGCAGCCCACTCTCCCAGGGGGCGACCACCGGGGAGCTGTTTTTT	CASSPLSQGATTGELFF
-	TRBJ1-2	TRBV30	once	TGTGCCTGGAGTTACAGGAAGGCCGCCTATGGCTACACCTTC	CAWSYRKAAYGYTF
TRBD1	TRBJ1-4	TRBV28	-	TGTGCCAGCAGTCCCCCCGGACAGGGCGGAAATGAAAAACTGTTTTTT	CASSPPGQGGNEKLFF
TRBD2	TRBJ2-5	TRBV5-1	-	TGCGCCAGCAGCCGTGGGACTAGCGGACAAGAGACCCAGTACTTC	CASSRGTSGQETQYF
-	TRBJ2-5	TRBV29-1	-	TGCAGCGTTGAACGGGGTAGGCAAGAGACCCAGTACTTC	CSVERGRQETQYF
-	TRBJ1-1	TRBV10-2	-	TGCGCCAGCCAGGTCGGCAGGGAACAAGGCGAAGCTTTCTTT	CASQVGREQGEAFF
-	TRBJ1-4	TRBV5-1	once	TGCGCCAGCAGCGTCGGGACACCGGATTGGAATGAAAAACTGTTTTTT	CASSVGTPDWNEKLFF
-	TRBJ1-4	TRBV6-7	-	TGTGCCAGCAGTTACTCGAGATGGGCAGGGGTTGTTGAAAAACTGTTTTTT	CASSYSRWAGVVEKLFF
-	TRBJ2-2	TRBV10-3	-	TGTGCCATCAGTGAAGCCCCAGGGGACGGGTCCGGGGAGCTGTTTTTT	CAISEAPGDGSGELFF
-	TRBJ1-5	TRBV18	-	TGTGCCAGCTCACCCGCCGGACAGTCTAATCAGCCCCAGCATTTT	CASSPAGQSNQPQHF
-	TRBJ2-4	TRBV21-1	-	TGTGCCAGCAGCCCCCGGGACGCCGGCGGACTACGGACCAAAAACATTCAGTACTTC	CASSPRDAGGLRTKNIQYF
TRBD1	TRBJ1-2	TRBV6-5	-	TGTGCCAGCAGCGACAGGGGGCACTATGGCTACACCTTC	CASSDRGHYGYTF
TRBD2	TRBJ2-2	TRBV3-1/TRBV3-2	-	TGTGCCAGCAGCAAGGGACTAGCGGGAGGATGGACCGGGGAGCTGTTTTTT	CASSKGLAGGWTGELFF
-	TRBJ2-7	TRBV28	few	TGTGCCAGCAGTAGGGGCCGCTCCTACGAGCAGTACTTC	CASSRGRSYEQYF